Below are 6 T cell receptor beta chains sequenced from a single sample in a study of T cell responses to AZD1222 COVID-19 vaccine (dated by TCRdb to the early 2020s). Library generation was performed with the immunoSEQ multiplex PCR assay. Not all clones reach the TCRdb copy of this immuneACCESS table, which keeps in-frame sequences only. Checked studies attribute under half of the gap to unresolved V genes and leave the rest unexplained. Recorded for this sample are over 150,000 clones; about nine tenths of them occurred a single time. Approximately 2.8% of the sample rests with the top ten. The sample's time point label, decoded: baseline before first vaccination. The source material was peripheral blood, sampled on day 0 of AZD1222 vaccination. The receptors shown here come from an adult in good health.

The V gene is TRBV18, the J gene TRBJ2-2, with TRBD2 matching over 12 bases. The CDR3 has 17 amino acids. The germline V gene has CDR1 KGHSH and CDR2 LQKENI. With V trimmed by 1 base and J by 1 base, 1 base remained unmatched. The CDR3 bases are TGTGCCAGCTCACCACGGACTAGCGGGGTGAACACCGGGGAGCTGTTTTTT. As protein: CASSPRTSGVNTGELFF. The full variable domain, with the rest looked up from reference TRBV18 and TRBJ2-2, is NAGVMQNPRHLVRRRGQEARLRCSPMKGHSHVYWYRQLPEEGLKFMVYLQKENIIDESGMPKERFSAEFPKEGPSILRIQQVVRGDSAAYFCASSPRTSGVNTGELFFGEGSRLTVL.

The genes are TRBV4-2 and TRBJ1-6, with D possibly matching TRBD1 (5 bases). The CDR3 extends over 15 amino acids. The V end lost 0 bases, the J end lost 7 bases, and 10 bases lay between the germline ends. Germline-derived CDR1 and CDR2 are LGHNA and YNFKEQ. The CDR3 sequence is CASSQDDRGNSPLHF. The CDR3 DNA follows: TGTGCCAGCAGCCAAGATGATAGGGGAAATTCACCCCTCCACTTT.

Here the CDR3 reads CASSYSLEGVGYGYTF. The DNA of the CDR3 is TGTGCCAGCAGTTACTCCTTAGAGGGCGTGGGCTATGGCTACACCTTC. The chain couples TRBV6-5 to TRBJ1-2; D gene uncertain. Germline values: CDR1 MNHEY, CDR2 SVGAGI. Trimming took 0 bases from V and 4 from J, leaving 15 bases between them. CDR3 length equals 16 residues.

The CDR3 region is CASSLGRGMDGYTF. The DNA for the CDR3 is TGTGCCAGCAGCCTGGGGCGGGGCATGGACGGCTACACCTTC. V usage is TRBV11-2 and J usage is TRBJ1-2; the D gene is possibly TRBD1 (5 bases). The length of the CDR3 is 14 residues. Germline V gene data show CDR1 as SGHAT and CDR2 as FQNNGV. The V end lost 5 bases, the J end lost 8 bases, and 18 bases lay between the germline ends.

The J gene is TRBJ2-2, the V gene TRBV4-2; TRBD2 matches at 8 bases. Germline assignment: CDR1 LGHNA and CDR2 YNFKEQ. The CDR3 sequence is 19 residues long. The J segment lost 1 base and the V segment lost 1 base, leaving 11 bases of the junction unmatched. This CDR3 reads CASSQGGFAGGRNTGELFF. CDR3 in DNA: TGTGCCAGCAGCCAAGGCGGGTTCGCGGGGGGACGGAACACCGGGGAGCTGTTTTTT.

The V call is TRBV4-3, the J call TRBJ1-2; the match to TRBD1 covers 8 bases. This CDR3 is 14 amino acids long. Germline V gives CDR1 LGHNA, CDR2 YSLEER. V gave up 0 bases and J gave up 6 bases; unmatched junction bases: 3. For the CDR3, the DNA is TGCGCCAGCAGCCAAGATAGGACAGGGCATGGCTACACCTTC. It encodes CASSQDRTGHGYTF.